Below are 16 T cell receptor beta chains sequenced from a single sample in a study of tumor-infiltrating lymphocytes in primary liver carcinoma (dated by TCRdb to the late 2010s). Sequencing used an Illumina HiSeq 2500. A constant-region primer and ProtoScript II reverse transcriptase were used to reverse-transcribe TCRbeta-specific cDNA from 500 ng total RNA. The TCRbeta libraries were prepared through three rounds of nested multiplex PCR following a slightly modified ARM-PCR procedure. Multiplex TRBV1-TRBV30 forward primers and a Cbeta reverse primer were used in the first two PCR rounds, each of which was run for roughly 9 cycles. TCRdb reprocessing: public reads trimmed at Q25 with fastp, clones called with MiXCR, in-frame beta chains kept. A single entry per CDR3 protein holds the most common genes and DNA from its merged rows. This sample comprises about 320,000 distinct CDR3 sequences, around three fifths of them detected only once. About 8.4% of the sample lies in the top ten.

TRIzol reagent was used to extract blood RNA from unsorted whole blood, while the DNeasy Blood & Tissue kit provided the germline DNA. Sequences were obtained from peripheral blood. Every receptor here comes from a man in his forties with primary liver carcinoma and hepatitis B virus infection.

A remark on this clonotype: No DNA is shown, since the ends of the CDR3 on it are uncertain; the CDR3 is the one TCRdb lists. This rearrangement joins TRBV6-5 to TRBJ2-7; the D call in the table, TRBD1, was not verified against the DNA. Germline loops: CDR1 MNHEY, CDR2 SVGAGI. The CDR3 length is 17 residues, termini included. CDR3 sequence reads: CASSYSFATGSTYEEYF.

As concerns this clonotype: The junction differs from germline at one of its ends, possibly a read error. CDR3 residues: CATLLPGGNVLAF. Here the CDR3 DNA reads TGTGCCACCCTCCTTCCGGGGGGCAACGTCCTGGCTTTC. This sequence joins TRBV28 and TRBJ2-6; D is possibly TRBD2 (7 bases). The CDR3 spans 13 residues. Per germline, CDR1 MDHEN and CDR2 SYDVKM.

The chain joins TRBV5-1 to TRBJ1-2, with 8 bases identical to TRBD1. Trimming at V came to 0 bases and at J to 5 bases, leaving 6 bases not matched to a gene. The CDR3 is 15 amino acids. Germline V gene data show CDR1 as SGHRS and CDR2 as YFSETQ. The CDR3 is CASSLVAGGKYGYTF. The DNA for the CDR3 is TGCGCCAGCAGCTTGGTGGCAGGGGGCAAGTATGGCTACACCTTC.

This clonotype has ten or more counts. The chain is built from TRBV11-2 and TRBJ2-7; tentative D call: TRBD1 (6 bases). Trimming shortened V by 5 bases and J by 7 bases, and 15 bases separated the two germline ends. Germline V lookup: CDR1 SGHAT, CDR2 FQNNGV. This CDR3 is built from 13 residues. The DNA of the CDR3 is TGTGCCAGCAGCCCGCCCACAGGGCGGGAGCAGTACTTC. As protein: CASSPPTGREQYF.

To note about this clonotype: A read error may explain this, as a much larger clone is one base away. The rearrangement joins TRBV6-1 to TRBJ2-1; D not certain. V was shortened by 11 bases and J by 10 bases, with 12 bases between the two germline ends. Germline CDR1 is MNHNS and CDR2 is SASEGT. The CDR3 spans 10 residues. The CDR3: CAPELKEQFF. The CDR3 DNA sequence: TGTGCCCCCGAGTTGAAGGAGCAGTTCTTC.

The CDR3 DNA reads as TGTGCCAGCAGTGAAAGCTTGACAGGCACAGATACGCAGTATTTT. This encodes CASSESLTGTDTQYF. The chain uses TRBV6-1 and TRBJ2-3; possible D gene TRBD1, 5 bases. Per germline, CDR1 MNHNS and CDR2 SASEGT. The V gene lost 2 bases and the J gene lost 1 base, with 10 bases spanning the gap. The CDR3 has 15 residues.

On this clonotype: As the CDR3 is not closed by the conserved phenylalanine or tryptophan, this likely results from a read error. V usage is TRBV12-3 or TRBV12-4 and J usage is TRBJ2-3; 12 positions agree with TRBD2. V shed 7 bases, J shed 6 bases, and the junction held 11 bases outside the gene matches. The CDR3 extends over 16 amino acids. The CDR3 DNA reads TGTGCCAGCACTCTCCTAGCGGGAGGGCCGGTTGATACGCAGTATCTT. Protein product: CASTLLAGGPVDTQYL.

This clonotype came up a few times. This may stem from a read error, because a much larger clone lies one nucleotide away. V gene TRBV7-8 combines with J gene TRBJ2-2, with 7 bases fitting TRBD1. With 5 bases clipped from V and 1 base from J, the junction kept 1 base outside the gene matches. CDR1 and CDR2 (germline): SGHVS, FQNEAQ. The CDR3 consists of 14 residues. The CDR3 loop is CASSRDRNTGELFF. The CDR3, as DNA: TGTGCCAGCAGCCGGGACAGGAACACCGGGGAGCTGTTTTTT.

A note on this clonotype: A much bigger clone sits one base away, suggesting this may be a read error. The CDR3 sequence is CATSLLAESQETQYF. In DNA, the CDR3 is TGTGCCACCAGCCTACTAGCGGAGAGCCAAGAGACCCAGTACTTC. V usage is TRBV6-2 or TRBV6-3 and J usage is TRBJ2-5; TRBD2 matches 8 bases. The V segment lost 10 bases and the J segment 1 base; nucleotides outside the gene matches: 11. The CDR3 runs to 15 residues. The V gene's germline CDR1 is MNHEY and CDR2 SVGEGT.

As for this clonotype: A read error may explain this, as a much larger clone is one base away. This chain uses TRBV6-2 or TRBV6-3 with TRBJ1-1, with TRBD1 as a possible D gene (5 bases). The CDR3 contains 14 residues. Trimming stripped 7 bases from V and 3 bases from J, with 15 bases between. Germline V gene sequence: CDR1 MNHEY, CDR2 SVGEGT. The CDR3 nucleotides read TGTGCCAGCACCTTCGGGACGGGGTACACTGAAGCTTTCTTT. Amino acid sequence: CASTFGTGYTEAFF.

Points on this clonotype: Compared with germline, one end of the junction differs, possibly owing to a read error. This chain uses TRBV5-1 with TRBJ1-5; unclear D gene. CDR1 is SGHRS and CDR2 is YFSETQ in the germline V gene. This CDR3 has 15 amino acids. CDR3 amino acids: CASILEGFSNQPQHF. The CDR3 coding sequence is TGCGCCAGCATCTTGGAGGGCTTTAGCAATCAGCCCCAGCATTTT.

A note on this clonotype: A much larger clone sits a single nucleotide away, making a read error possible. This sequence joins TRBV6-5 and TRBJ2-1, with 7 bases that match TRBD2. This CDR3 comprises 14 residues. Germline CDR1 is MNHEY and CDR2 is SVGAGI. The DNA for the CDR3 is TGTGCCAACAGTTCCGTCGGGAGGTACAATGAGCAGTTCTTC. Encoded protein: CANSSVGRYNEQFF.

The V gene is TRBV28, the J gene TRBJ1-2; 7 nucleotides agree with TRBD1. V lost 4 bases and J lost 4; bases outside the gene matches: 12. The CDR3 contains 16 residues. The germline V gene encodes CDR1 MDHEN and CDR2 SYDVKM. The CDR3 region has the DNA TGTGCCAGCAGTTCACTTAGAGGGGGCCTGAGCTATGGCTACACCTTC. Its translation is CASSSLRGGLSYGYTF.

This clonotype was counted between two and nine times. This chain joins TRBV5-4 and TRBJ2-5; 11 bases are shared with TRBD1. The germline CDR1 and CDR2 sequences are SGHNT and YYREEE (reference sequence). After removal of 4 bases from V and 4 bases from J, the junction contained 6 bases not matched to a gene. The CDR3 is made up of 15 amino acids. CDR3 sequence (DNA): TGTGCCAGCAGCCCGACCGGGACAGGGGGAGAGACCCAGTACTTC. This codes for CASSPTGTGGETQYF.

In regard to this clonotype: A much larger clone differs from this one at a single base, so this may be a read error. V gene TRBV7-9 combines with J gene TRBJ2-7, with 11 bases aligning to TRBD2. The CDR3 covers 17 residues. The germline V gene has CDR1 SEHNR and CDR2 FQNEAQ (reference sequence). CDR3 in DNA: TGTGCCAGCAGCTTAGGGTCCGGGACTAGCGGAGGCTACGATCAGTACTTC. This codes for CASSLGSGTSGGYDQYF. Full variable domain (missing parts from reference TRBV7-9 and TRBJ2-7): DTGVSQNPRHKITKRGQNVTFRCDPISEHNRLYWYRQTLGQGPEFLTYFQNEAQLEKSRLLSDRFSAERPKGSFSTLEIQRTEQGDSAMYLCASSLGSGTSGGYDQYFGPGTRLTVT.

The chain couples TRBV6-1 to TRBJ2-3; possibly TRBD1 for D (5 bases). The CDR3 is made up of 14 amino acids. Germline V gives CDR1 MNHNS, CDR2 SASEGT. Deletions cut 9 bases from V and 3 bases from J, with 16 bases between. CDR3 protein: CASIAGINTDTQYF. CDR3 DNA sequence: TGTGCCAGTATCGCAGGGATTAATACAGATACGCAGTATTTT.